One sample yielded the 32 T cell receptor beta chains listed below, sequenced in a study of blood T cell repertoires in COVID-19. Repertoires were generated with immunoSEQ multiplex PCR, while TCRdb's copy carries only in-frame clones and drops some. Of some 330,000 clones in the sample, 80% to 90% were seen once. The material sequenced was PBMCs or T cells enriched from blood (not recorded which). The source of these receptors is a man aged 40-49 years in a cohort exposed to, infected with or recovered from COVID-19 (not recorded which).

A single count supports this clone. The chain employs TRBV13 and TRBJ1-3; D unclear. The germline gives CDR1 PRHDT, CDR2 FYEKMQ (reference sequence). CDR3 size: 14 residues. V lost 1 base, J lost 4 bases, and 8 bases lay in between. The CDR3 coding sequence is TGTGCCAGCAGCTTAGTGACTTCCGGAAACACCATATATTTT. The encoded protein is CASSLVTSGNTIYF.

The CDR3 DNA reads as TGCGCCAGCACGGGACAGGGGGCTGGAACTGAAGCTTTCTTT. The encoded protein is CASTGQGAGTEAFF. The chain couples TRBV10-1 to TRBJ1-1; 12 bases match TRBD1. This CDR3 contains 14 residues. The germline V gene encodes CDR1 WNHNN and CDR2 SYGVQD (reference sequence). V shed 7 bases and J 5 bases; nucleotides not matched to a gene: 5.

The V and J genes are TRBV3-1 (or the pseudogene TRBV3-2) and TRBJ2-2; no reliable D call. Deletions cut 3 bases from V and 0 bases from J, with 8 bases between. The length of the CDR3 is 15 residues. Germline V gene sequence: CDR1 LGHDT, CDR2 YNNKEL (reference sequence). The CDR3 reads CASSQGKANTGELFF. DNA for the CDR3: TGTGCCAGCAGCCAGGGCAAGGCGAACACCGGGGAGCTGTTTTTT.

V usage is TRBV5-1 and J usage is TRBJ1-2; TRBD1 agrees at 9 bases. CDR1 and CDR2 (germline): SGHRS, YFSETQ. The trim removed 0 bases at V and 1 base at J, leaving 4 bases unmatched. This CDR3 has 16 residues. The CDR3 loop reads CASSLEPTGGNYGYTF. The DNA for the CDR3 is TGCGCCAGCAGCTTGGAACCGACAGGGGGTAACTATGGCTACACCTTC.

The chain couples TRBV14 to TRBJ1-1; a possible D gene is TRBD1 (6 bases). Germline V gene sequence: CDR1 SGHDN, CDR2 FVKESK. There are 12 residues in the CDR3. V gave up 5 bases and J gave up 7 bases, with 11 bases separating them. The CDR3 DNA reads as TGTGCCAGCAGCGCACAGGGACGTGAAGCTTTCTTT. Translating it yields CASSAQGREAFF.

The chain is built from TRBV5-8 and TRBJ1-3; D unresolved. CDR1 SGHTS and CDR2 YDEGEE come from the germline V gene. The CDR3 covers 15 residues. Between the trimmed V and J ends, which lost 4 bases and 2 bases, there was a span of 13 bases. This chain's CDR3 is CASSVARPAGNTIYF. CDR3 coding DNA: TGTGCCAGCAGCGTCGCCAGGCCGGCTGGAAACACCATATATTTT. Full variable domain (rest looked up from reference TRBV5-8 and TRBJ1-3): EAGVTQSPTHLIKTRGQQATLRCSPISGHTSVYWYQQALGLGLQFLLWYDEGEERNRGNFPPRFSGRQFPNYSSELNVNALELEDSALYLCASSVARPAGNTIYFGEGSWLTVV.

The chain links TRBV5-4 to TRBJ2-1; tentative D call: TRBD2 (7 bases). CDR3 length: 15 residues. The V and J ends lost 5 bases and 8 bases respectively, with 20 bases between them. Germline loops: CDR1 SGHNT, CDR2 YYREEE (reference sequence). CDR3 region: CASRPNREGDDEQFF. The CDR3 DNA reads as TGTGCCAGCAGACCTAACAGGGAGGGAGACGATGAGCAGTTCTTC.

V is TRBV5-1 and J is TRBJ1-2, with 7 bases identical to TRBD1. The ends lost 4 bases at V and 4 bases at J; junction bases unmatched: 13. The CDR3 sequence is 16 residues long. Per the germline V gene, CDR1 is SGHRS and CDR2 is YFSETQ. CDR3 region: CASSVTGTVTGYGYTF. Written as DNA, the CDR3 is TGCGCCAGCAGCGTAACCGGGACAGTTACCGGCTATGGCTACACCTTC. Full variable domain (rest looked up from reference TRBV5-1 and TRBJ1-2): KAGVTQTPRYLIKTRGQQVTLSCSPISGHRSVSWYQQTPGQGLQFLFEYFSETQRNKGNFPGRFSGRQFSNSRSEMNVSTLELGDSALYLCASSVTGTVTGYGYTFGSGTRLTVV.

This clone was recorded only once. CDR3 nucleotides: TGCGCCAGCAGCTTGGGTGGTAGCGGGAGGCCCAATGAGCAGTTCTTC. As protein: CASSLGGSGRPNEQFF. V is TRBV5-1 and J is TRBJ2-1; 10 nucleotides line up with TRBD2. Trimming cost V 0 bases and J 6 bases; bases outside gene matches: 6. The germline V gene has CDR1 SGHRS and CDR2 YFSETQ. The CDR3 spans 16 residues.

J is TRBJ2-5 and V is TRBV5-1, with 7 positions matching TRBD1. Unmatched junction bases numbered 4, after V lost 4 bases and J lost 1 base. The CDR3 loop spans 14 amino acids. CDR1 SGHRS and CDR2 YFSETQ come from the germline V gene. As DNA, the CDR3 is TGCGCCAGCAGCCCCGGGACAGCCCAAGAGACCCAGTACTTC. It codes for CASSPGTAQETQYF.

J is TRBJ2-1 and V is TRBV30; 9 bases line up with TRBD2. The J segment lost 3 bases and the V segment lost 0 bases, leaving 9 bases of the junction unmatched. The CDR3 sequence is 17 residues long. CDR1 and CDR2 from the germline V gene are GTSNPN and SVGIG (reference sequence). CDR3 nucleotides: TGTGCCTGGAGTGTCCCGTTTAGCGGGAGTATCTACAATGAGCAGTTCTTC. Translating it yields CAWSVPFSGSIYNEQFF.

The chain is built from TRBV27 and TRBJ1-2, with 7 bases fitting TRBD1. The CDR3 is 15 residues long. V was clipped by 5 bases and J by 4 bases; unmatched bases: 10. The germline V gene has CDR1 MNHEY and CDR2 SMNVEV (reference sequence). The CDR3 spells CASSPRTGTVYGYTF. CDR3 nucleotides: TGTGCCAGCAGTCCACGGACCGGGACAGTCTATGGCTACACCTTC.

The rearrangement links TRBV5-6 to TRBJ2-7; 10 bases align to TRBD1. The J segment lost 7 bases and the V segment lost 4 bases, leaving 11 bases of the junction unmatched. Germline loops: CDR1 SGHDT, CDR2 YYEEEE. The CDR3 sequence is 15 residues long. CDR3 nucleotides: TGTGCCAGCAGCGCCCGGGACAGGGGTTTGATAGAGCAGTACTTC. This encodes CASSARDRGLIEQYF.

This chain joins TRBV5-4 and TRBJ2-7, with 11 bases matching TRBD1. CDR1 and CDR2 (germline): SGHNT, YYREEE (reference sequence). This CDR3 is 14 amino acids long. The trim removed 1 base at V and 7 bases at J, leaving 4 bases unmatched. This chain's CDR3 is CASSLQDRGQEQYF. CDR3 DNA: TGTGCCAGCAGCTTGCAGGACAGGGGGCAGGAGCAGTACTTC.

The V gene is TRBV4-1, the J gene TRBJ1-2; 7 positions agree with TRBD1. J lost 1 base, V lost 5 bases, and 4 bases had no gene match. This CDR3 is 14 amino acids long. Germline CDR1 MGHRA, CDR2 YSYEKL. CDR3 in DNA: TGCGCCAGCAGCGGGGCAGGGGGTAACTATGGCTACACCTTC. Its translation is CASSGAGGNYGYTF.

The chain joins TRBV5-1 to TRBJ1-4; 10 bases match TRBD1. The ends lost 4 bases at V and 8 bases at J; junction bases unmatched: 14. CDR1 is SGHRS and CDR2 is YFSETQ in the germline V gene. CDR3 size: 17 residues. The CDR3 DNA follows: TGCGCCAGCAGCCGGGACCGGACAGGGGGTTCAATAGAAAAACTGTTTTTT. It translates to CASSRDRTGGSIEKLFF. The entire variable domain, with the rest obtained from reference TRBV5-1 and TRBJ1-4, is as follows: KAGVTQTPRYLIKTRGQQVTLSCSPISGHRSVSWYQQTPGQGLQFLFEYFSETQRNKGNFPGRFSGRQFSNSRSEMNVSTLELGDSALYLCASSRDRTGGSIEKLFFGSGTQLSVL.

This chain joins TRBV28 and TRBJ2-7; D remains ambiguous. Trimming took 6 bases from V and 3 from J, leaving 12 bases between them. Germline V CDR1 and CDR2: MDHEN, SYDVKM. CDR3 length: 13 amino acids. The CDR3 DNA sequence: TGTGCCAGCAGGGATACAGTCCTCTACGAGCAGTACTTC. This gives the protein CASRDTVLYEQYF.

This sequence joins TRBV3-1 (or the pseudogene TRBV3-2) and TRBJ2-3; the D gene is possibly TRBD2 (6 bases). The length of the CDR3 is 15 residues. The V end was cut by 0 bases, the J end by 3 bases, with 10 bases between. Germline CDR1 LGHDT, CDR2 YNNKEL (reference sequence). The CDR3 protein is CASSQERRGTDTQYF. In DNA, the CDR3 is TGTGCCAGCAGCCAAGAACGACGGGGGACAGATACGCAGTATTTT.

This chain uses TRBV4-1 with TRBJ1-4; D may be TRBD1 (6 bases). The CDR3 totals 15 residues. V lost 4 bases, J lost 2 bases, and 11 bases lay in between. The V gene's germline CDR1 is MGHRA and CDR2 YSYEKL. CDR3 bases: TGCGCCAGCAGCCGCACAGGGTCCACTAATGAAAAACTGTTTTTT. It specifies CASSRTGSTNEKLFF.

This chain links TRBV6-5 with TRBJ2-1, with D perhaps TRBD2 (5 bases). Germline V gives CDR1 MNHEY, CDR2 SVGAGI. V lost 8 bases to trimming and J lost 3 bases, with 8 bases between them. The CDR3 consists of 12 residues. The CDR3 sequence is CASRRDYNEQFF. For the CDR3, the DNA is TGTGCCAGCCGTCGGGACTACAATGAGCAGTTCTTC.

This clone was observed a few times. This chain links TRBV14 with TRBJ2-1; 10 bases line up with TRBD2. V was pared by 2 bases and J by 1 base, with 8 bases of the junction left unmatched. The length of the CDR3 is 18 residues. From germline, CDR1 is SGHDN and CDR2 FVKESK. DNA for the CDR3: TGTGCCAGCAGCCAATCGCTAGCGGGAGCTCCTTCCTACAATGAGCAGTTCTTC. The encoded protein is CASSQSLAGAPSYNEQFF.

The J gene is TRBJ2-1, the V gene TRBV7-9, with D unclear. The CDR3 runs to 13 residues. CDR1 is SEHNR, CDR2 FQNEAQ, per germline (reference sequence). The ends were cut back, 4 bases at V and 10 bases at J, with 14 bases in the middle. The chain's CDR3 is CASSSPQRTEQFF. The CDR3 DNA sequence: TGTGCCAGCAGCTCCCCGCAGCGAACCGAGCAGTTCTTC.

The chain is built from TRBV5-1 and TRBJ2-6; 7 bases align to TRBD1. The germline V gene has CDR1 SGHRS and CDR2 YFSETQ. CDR3 length equals 16 residues. Germline trimming cut 3 bases from V and 2 bases from J; bases unmatched to any gene: 5. This chain's CDR3 is CASSSSGGTGANVLTF. The CDR3 coding sequence is TGCGCCAGCAGCTCTTCAGGGGGAACTGGGGCCAACGTCCTGACTTTC.

The chain is built from TRBV19 and TRBJ1-5; a weak D match, TRBD1 (5 bases). Trimming left V 7 bases short and J 0 bases short, with 10 bases between. Germline V gene sequence: CDR1 LNHDA, CDR2 SQIVND (reference sequence). The CDR3 totals 14 residues. CDR3 nucleotides: TGTGCCAGTAACACCAGGGATAGCAATCAGCCCCAGCATTTT. This codes for CASNTRDSNQPQHF.

The chain carries TRBV30 and TRBJ1-4; possibly TRBD1 for D (5 bases). CDR3 length: 15 amino acids. Germline V lookup: CDR1 GTSNPN, CDR2 SVGIG (reference sequence). With 3 bases removed from V and 7 bases from J, the gap between germline ends came to 18 bases. The CDR3 sequence: CAWSSEGGAGEKLFF. The CDR3, as DNA: TGTGCCTGGAGCTCGGAAGGCGGGGCTGGTGAAAAACTGTTTTTT.

This clone has a handful of counts. The chain employs TRBV14 and TRBJ2-1, with D perhaps TRBD2 (6 bases). With 4 bases removed from V and 1 base from J, the gap between germline ends came to 14 bases. Germline V gene lookup returns CDR1 SGHDN and CDR2 FVKESK. This CDR3 spans 16 amino acids. Written as DNA, the CDR3 is TGTGCCAGCAGCCTTTGGGGGGAGGCGTCCTACAATGAGCAGTTCTTC. Translation gives CASSLWGEASYNEQFF.

The chain uses TRBV18 and TRBJ2-4; 14 bases are a match to TRBD2. Germline CDR1 is KGHSH and CDR2 is LQKENI. The CDR3 sequence is 16 residues long. V shed 3 bases, J shed 7 bases, and the junction held 5 bases outside the gene matches. CDR3 nucleotides: TGTGCCAGCTCACCCTCGGGACTAGCGGGAGAGAACATTCAGTACTTC. Encoded protein: CASSPSGLAGENIQYF.

The chain has TRBV25-1 and TRBJ2-1; D might be TRBD2 (5 bases). This CDR3 spans 14 amino acids. Trimming took off 6 bases at V and 2 bases at J, with 11 bases between the two ends. CDR1 and CDR2 (germline): MGHDK, SYGVNS. This chain's CDR3 is CASRGSAPYNEQFF. The CDR3 DNA reads TGTGCCAGCAGAGGTAGCGCCCCCTACAATGAGCAGTTCTTC.

This rearrangement joins TRBV10-3 to TRBJ2-2, with D possibly TRBD2 on 6 matching bases. CDR1 is ENHRY and CDR2 is SYGVKD in the germline V gene. V was clipped by 0 bases and J by 1 base, with 6 bases between them. This CDR3 has 15 residues. The CDR3 DNA is TGTGCCATCAGTGAGTCGGAGGGGAACACCGGGGAGCTGTTTTTT. Translating it yields CAISESEGNTGELFF.

The J gene is TRBJ2-2, the V gene TRBV5-1, with TRBD2 as a possible D gene (6 bases). Germline CDR1 and CDR2: SGHRS and YFSETQ. V lost 0 bases and J lost 7, with 10 bases in between. CDR3 size: 14 residues. The CDR3: CASSLDSGGGELFF. CDR3 DNA sequence: TGCGCCAGCAGCTTGGACTCCGGGGGCGGGGAGCTGTTTTTT. Combining the CDR3 with reference TRBV5-1 and TRBJ2-2 gives the whole variable domain KAGVTQTPRYLIKTRGQQVTLSCSPISGHRSVSWYQQTPGQGLQFLFEYFSETQRNKGNFPGRFSGRQFSNSRSEMNVSTLELGDSALYLCASSLDSGGGELFFGEGSRLTVL.

The chain uses TRBV27 and TRBJ2-1; D is uncertain. Trimming removed 3 bases from V and 0 bases from J, with 9 bases in between. The CDR3 has 15 residues. The germline CDR1 and CDR2 sequences are MNHEY and SMNVEV (reference sequence). The CDR3 protein is CASSLRGSSYNEQFF. Written as DNA, the CDR3 is TGTGCCAGCAGTTTGAGAGGTAGCTCCTACAATGAGCAGTTCTTC.

The V and J genes are TRBV12-3 or TRBV12-4 and TRBJ1-1; no clear D. This CDR3 has 12 amino acids. The germline V and J ends were trimmed by 6 bases and 5 bases, with 10 bases remaining between them. The CDR3 is CASRDEWTEAFF. For the CDR3, the DNA is TGTGCCAGCAGAGATGAGTGGACTGAAGCTTTCTTT.